This T cell receptor beta chain emerged from a study of human T cells and chemical hapten exposure. About the study: For sensitization, 2% DPC was applied to a roughly 2 cm by roughly 2 cm patch of upper inner arm skin. There were weekly diphenylcyclopropenone doses to the scalp for patients throughout the roughly 24-week study. Patch testing was performed with 0.01% DPC on the upper back, with reading at 6 days.

CDR3 length: 16 amino acids. The germline gives CDR1 LNHDA, CDR2 SQIVND (reference sequence). Trimming stripped 4 bases from V and 10 bases from J, with 25 bases between. TCRdb processed the RACE reads anew with MiXCR; each CDR3 protein has one entry. Altogether approximately 95,000 distinct CDR3 sequences are present, 11% being singletons, with the ten largest covering 2.5% to 4%. Time point described: patch test 2, 6 weeks after DPC sensitization. The treatment denotes: therapeutic diphenylcyclopropenone sensitization with weekly scalp DPC. The source is a woman between 35 and 50 years old with alopecia areata. Some clones in this sample may be carry-over from other donors' samples. V and J are TRBV19 and TRBJ1-1, with D maybe TRBD1 (5 bases). Sequencing was performed on whole blood, taken in connection with sensitization to the hapten diphenylcyclopropenone (DPC). CDR3 nucleotides: TGTGCCAGTAGTACGTTCGTGAGGACAACATCCGTAGGAGCTTTCTTT. Translated, it gives CASSTFVRTTSVGAFF.